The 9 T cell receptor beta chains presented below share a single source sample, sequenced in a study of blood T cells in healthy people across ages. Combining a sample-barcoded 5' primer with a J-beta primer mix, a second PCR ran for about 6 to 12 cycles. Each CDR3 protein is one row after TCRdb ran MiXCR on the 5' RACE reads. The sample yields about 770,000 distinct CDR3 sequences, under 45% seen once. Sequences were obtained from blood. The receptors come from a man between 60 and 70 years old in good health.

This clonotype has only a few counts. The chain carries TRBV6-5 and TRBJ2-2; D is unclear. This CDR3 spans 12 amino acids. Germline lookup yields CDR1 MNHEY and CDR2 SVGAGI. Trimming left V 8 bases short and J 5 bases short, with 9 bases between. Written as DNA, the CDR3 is TGTGCCAGCGGCTTAACTACCGGGGAGCTGTTTTTT. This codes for CASGLTTGELFF.

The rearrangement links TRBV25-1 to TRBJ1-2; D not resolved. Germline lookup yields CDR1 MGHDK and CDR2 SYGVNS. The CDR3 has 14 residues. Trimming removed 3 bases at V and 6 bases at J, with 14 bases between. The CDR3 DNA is TGTGCCAGCAGTGATTGGGCCACAAACAATGGCTACACCTTC. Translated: CASSDWATNNGYTF.

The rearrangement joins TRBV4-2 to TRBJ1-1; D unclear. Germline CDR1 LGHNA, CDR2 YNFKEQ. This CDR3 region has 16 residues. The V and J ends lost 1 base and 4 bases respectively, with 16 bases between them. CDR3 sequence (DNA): TGTGCCAGCAGCCAAGCCTCCTCGGAGGGAGGCACTGAAGCTTTCTTT. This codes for CASSQASSEGGTEAFF.

The CDR3 region has the DNA TGTGCCAGCAGTTTCCGTGGGCCTCAGGTTTTGACAGATACGCAGTATTTT. Protein sequence: CASSFRGPQVLTDTQYF. V and J are TRBV27 and TRBJ2-3; D remains unclear. This CDR3 has 17 amino acids. Trimming stripped 3 bases from V and 3 bases from J, with 19 bases between. Germline values: CDR1 MNHEY, CDR2 SMNVEV (reference sequence).

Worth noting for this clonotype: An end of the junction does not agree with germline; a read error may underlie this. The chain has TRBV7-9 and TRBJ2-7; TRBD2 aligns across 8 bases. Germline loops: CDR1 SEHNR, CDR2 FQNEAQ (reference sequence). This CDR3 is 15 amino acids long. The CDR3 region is CASNLGSSGAGEQYF. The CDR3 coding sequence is TGTGCCAGCAACTTAGGGAGTAGCGGGGCGGGCGAGCAGTACTTC.

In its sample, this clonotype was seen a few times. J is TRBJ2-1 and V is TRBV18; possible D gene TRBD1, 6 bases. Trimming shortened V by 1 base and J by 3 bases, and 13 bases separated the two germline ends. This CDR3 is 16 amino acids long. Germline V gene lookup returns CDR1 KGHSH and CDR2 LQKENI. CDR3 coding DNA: TGTGCCAGCTCACCACGTGAAGGGGGTGTCTACAATGAGCAGTTCTTC. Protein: CASSPREGGVYNEQFF.

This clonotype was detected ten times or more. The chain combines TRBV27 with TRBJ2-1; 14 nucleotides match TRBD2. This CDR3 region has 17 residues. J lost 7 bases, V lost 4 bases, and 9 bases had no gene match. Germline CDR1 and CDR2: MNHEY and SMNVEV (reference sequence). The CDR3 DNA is TGTGCCAGCAGTTCCCGACTAGCGGGGGGGCTAGGAAATGAGCAGTTCTTC. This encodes CASSSRLAGGLGNEQFF.

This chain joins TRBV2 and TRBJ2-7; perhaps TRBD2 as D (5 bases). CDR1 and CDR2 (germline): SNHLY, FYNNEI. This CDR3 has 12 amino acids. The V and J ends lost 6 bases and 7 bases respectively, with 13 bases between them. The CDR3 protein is CASRADQSEQYF. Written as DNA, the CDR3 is TGTGCCAGCAGAGCGGACCAGTCGGAGCAGTACTTC.

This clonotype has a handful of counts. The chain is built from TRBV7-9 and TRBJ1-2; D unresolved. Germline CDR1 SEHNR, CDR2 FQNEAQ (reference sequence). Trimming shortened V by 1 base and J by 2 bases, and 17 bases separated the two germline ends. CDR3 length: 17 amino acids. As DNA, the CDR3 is TGTGCCAGCAGCTTAGGCGGCGACCCGGGGATAAACTATGGCTACACCTTC. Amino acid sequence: CASSLGGDPGINYGYTF. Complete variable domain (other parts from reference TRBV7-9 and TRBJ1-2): DTGVSQNPRHKITKRGQNVTFRCDPISEHNRLYWYRQTLGQGPEFLTYFQNEAQLEKSRLLSDRFSAERPKGSFSTLEIQRTEQGDSAMYLCASSLGGDPGINYGYTFGSGTRLTVV.